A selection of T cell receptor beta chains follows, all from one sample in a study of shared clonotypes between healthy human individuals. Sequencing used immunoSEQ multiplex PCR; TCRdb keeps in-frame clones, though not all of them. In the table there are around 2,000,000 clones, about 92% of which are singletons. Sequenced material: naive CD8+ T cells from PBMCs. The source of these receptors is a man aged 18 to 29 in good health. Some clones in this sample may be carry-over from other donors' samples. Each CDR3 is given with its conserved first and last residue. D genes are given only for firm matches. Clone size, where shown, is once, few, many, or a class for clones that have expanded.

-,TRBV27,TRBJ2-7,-,TGTGCCAGCAGTTTACTTCAGGGGGGATCCGAGCAGTACTTC,CASSLLQGGSEQYF
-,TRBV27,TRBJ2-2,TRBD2,TGTGCCAGCAGTACCGGACTAGCGGGGTACACCGGGGAGCTGTTTTTT,CASSTGLAGYTGELFF
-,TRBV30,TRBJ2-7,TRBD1,TGTGCCTGGAGTGTCCGTGGGACAGGGTTCTCCTACGAGCAGTACTTC,CAWSVRGTGFSYEQYF
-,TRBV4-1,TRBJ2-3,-,TGCGCCAGCAGCCCAGGACTCGGCACAGATACGCAGTATTTT,CASSPGLGTDTQYF
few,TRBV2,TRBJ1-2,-,TGTGCCAGCCGCCACCCAATTCTTACCTTC,CASRHPILTF
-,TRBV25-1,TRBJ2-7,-,TGTGCCAGCAGTGAAGTCGTTAGCACGACCTACGAGCAGTACTTC,CASSEVVSTTYEQYF
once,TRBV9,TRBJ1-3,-,TGTGCCAGCAGCGCTGGGGCAGGGCCCTCTGGAAACACCATATATTTT,CASSAGAGPSGNTIYF
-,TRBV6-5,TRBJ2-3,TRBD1,TGTGCCAGCAGCTCAGGGGGACCCATCACAGATACGCAGTATTTT,CASSSGGPITDTQYF
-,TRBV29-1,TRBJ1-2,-,TGCAGCGTTGAGATTTGGGGGGCGCTGGGCTATGGCTACACCTTC,CSVEIWGALGYGYTF
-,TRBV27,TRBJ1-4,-,TGTGCCAGCAGTTTATTTAAAGGGGCCCCCAATGAAAAACTGTTTTTT,CASSLFKGAPNEKLFF
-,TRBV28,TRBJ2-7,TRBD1,TGTGCCAGCACTCCGGGACAGGTATACGAGCAGTACTTC,CASTPGQVYEQYF
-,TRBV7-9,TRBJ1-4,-,TGTGCCAGCAGCCCCCCCCCGACAGCAACTAATGAAAAACTGTTTTTT,CASSPPPTATNEKLFF
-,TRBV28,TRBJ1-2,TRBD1,TGTGCCAGCAGTCCGGACAGGGAAACTAACTATGGCTACACCTTC,CASSPDRETNYGYTF
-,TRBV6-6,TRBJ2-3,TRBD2,TGTGCCAGCAGCCAGGGACTACCGCGCACAGATACGCAGTATTTT,CASSQGLPRTDTQYF
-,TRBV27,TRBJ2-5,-,TGTGCCAGCAAACCAATTGCCGGGACCAAAACCCCCCAGTACTTC,CASKPIAGTKTPQYF
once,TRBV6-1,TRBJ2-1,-,TGTGCCAGCAGCATTAATGAGCAGTTCTTC,CASSINEQFF
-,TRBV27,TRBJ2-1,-,TGTGCCAGCAGTTTTTACAGGAGCTCCTACAATGAGCAGTTCTTC,CASSFYRSSYNEQFF
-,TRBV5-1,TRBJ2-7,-,TGCGCCAGCAGCTTGTTCCAAGGGGGCTACGAGCAGTACTTC,CASSLFQGGYEQYF
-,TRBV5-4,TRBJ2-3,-,TGTGCCAGCAGCTTGGAAATAATGGGGACATTGACGGATACGCAGTATTTT,CASSLEIMGTLTDTQYF
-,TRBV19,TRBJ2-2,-,TGTGCCACCCTGGAGGAAGTAACGGCGAACACCGGGGAGCTGTTTTTT,CATLEEVTANTGELFF
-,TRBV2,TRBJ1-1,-,TGTGCCAGCAGTGAAGAACGGGGGACAAACCTATGGAACACTGAAGCTTTCTTT,CASSEERGTNLWNTEAFF
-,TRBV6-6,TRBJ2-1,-,TGTGCCAGCAGTTATCGCGCAGGGAACTACAATGAGCAGTTCTTC,CASSYRAGNYNEQFF
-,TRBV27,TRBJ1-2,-,TGTGCCAGCAGTTTATCGGGACGCCCATATGAGGGCGATGGCTACACCTTC,CASSLSGRPYEGDGYTF
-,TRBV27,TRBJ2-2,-,TGTGCCAGCAGTTTATCGATCGGGGCAACTAGCGGGGAGCTGTTTTTT,CASSLSIGATSGELFF
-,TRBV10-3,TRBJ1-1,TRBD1,TGTGCCATCACCGAAACAAACGACAGGGGGGGGACTGAAGCTTTCTTT,CAITETNDRGGTEAFF
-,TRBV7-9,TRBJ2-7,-,TGTGCCAGCAGCACCGTTTCAGAGCAGTACTTC,CASSTVSEQYF